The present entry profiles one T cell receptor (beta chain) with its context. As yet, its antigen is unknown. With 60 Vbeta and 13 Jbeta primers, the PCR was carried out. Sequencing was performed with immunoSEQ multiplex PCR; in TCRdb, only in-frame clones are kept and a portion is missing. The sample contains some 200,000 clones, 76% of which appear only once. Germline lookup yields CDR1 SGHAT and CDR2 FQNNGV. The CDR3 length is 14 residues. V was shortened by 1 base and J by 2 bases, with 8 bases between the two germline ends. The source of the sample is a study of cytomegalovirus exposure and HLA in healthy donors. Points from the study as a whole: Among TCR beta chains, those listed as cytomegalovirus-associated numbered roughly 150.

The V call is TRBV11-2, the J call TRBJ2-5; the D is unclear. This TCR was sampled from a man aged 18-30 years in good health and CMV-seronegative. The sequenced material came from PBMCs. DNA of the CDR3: TGTGCCAGCAGCTTAGGGTTCCAGCAAGAGACCCAGTACTTC. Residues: CASSLGFQQETQYF. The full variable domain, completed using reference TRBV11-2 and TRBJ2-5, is EAGVAQSPRYKIIEKRQSVAFWCNPISGHATLYWYQQILGQGPKLLIQFQNNGVVDDSQLPKDRFSAERLKGVDSTLKIQPAKLEDSAVYLCASSLGFQQETQYFGPGTRLLVL.